The 29 T cell receptor beta chains below all came from one sample that was sequenced in a study of blood T cell repertoires in COVID-19. Method: immunoSEQ multiplex PCR; TCRdb's copy keeps in-frame clones and lacks some. The sample has fewer than 300,000 clones; about 83% are singletons. The source material was peripheral blood. Receptors originate from a woman aged 45 to 65 who had recovered from COVID-19.

The chain combines TRBV11-2 with TRBJ2-2, with 8 bases aligning to TRBD2. The CDR3 loop spans 18 amino acids. The V gene end was trimmed by 4 bases and the J gene end by 0 bases; junction bases not matched to a gene: 10. Per the germline V gene, CDR1 is SGHAT and CDR2 is FQNNGV. CDR3 sequence reads: CASSSTRAGAANTGELFF. Here the CDR3 DNA reads TGTGCCAGCAGCTCAACGCGAGCGGGGGCCGCGAACACCGGGGAGCTGTTTTTT. Full variable domain (outside the CDR3, taken from reference TRBV11-2 and TRBJ2-2): EAGVAQSPRYKIIEKRQSVAFWCNPISGHATLYWYQQILGQGPKLLIQFQNNGVVDDSQLPKDRFSAERLKGVDSTLKIQPAKLEDSAVYLCASSSTRAGAANTGELFFGEGSRLTVL.

This clone was detected only a few times. The chain joins TRBV5-5 to TRBJ2-5; weak D call: TRBD2 (5 bases). Trimming shortened V by 3 bases and J by 2 bases, and 11 bases separated the two germline ends. This CDR3 spans 14 amino acids. The germline V gene encodes CDR1 SGHKS and CDR2 YYEKEE (reference sequence). CDR3 protein: CASSWGDHQETQYF. CDR3 nucleotide sequence: TGTGCCAGCAGCTGGGGAGATCATCAAGAGACCCAGTACTTC. The variable domain in full, completed from reference TRBV5-5 and TRBJ2-5, reads DAGVTQSPTHLIKTRGQQVTLRCSPISGHKSVSWYQQVLGQGPQFIFQYYEKEERGRGNFPDRFSARQFPNYSSELNVNALLLGDSALYLCASSWGDHQETQYFGPGTRLLVL.

The V call is TRBV7-6, the J call TRBJ1-1; no definite D call. Germline CDR1 SGHVS, CDR2 FNYEAQ. The CDR3 is 14 residues long. Trimming removed 2 bases from V and 5 bases from J, with 12 bases in between. The CDR3 bases are TGTGCCAGCAGCTTACTTGGGCGGGAGACTGAAGCTTTCTTT. Residues: CASSLLGRETEAFF.

V and J are TRBV10-3 and TRBJ2-3; 8 bases match TRBD2. From germline, CDR1 is ENHRY and CDR2 SYGVKD. The CDR3 contains 11 residues. V lost 11 bases, J lost 12 bases, and 10 bases stayed unmatched. In DNA, the CDR3 is TGTGCCTCGGGAGGGAGCCTCTTTCAGTATTTT. Its translation is CASGGSLFQYF.

V usage is TRBV10-3 and J usage is TRBJ1-4, with 10 bases that match TRBD1. This CDR3 is built from 14 residues. After removal of 5 bases from V and 5 bases from J, the junction contained 2 bases not matched to a gene. Germline CDR1 ENHRY, CDR2 SYGVKD. CDR3 coding DNA: TGTGCCATCAGTCGGGACAGGGGAAATGAAAAACTGTTTTTT. It yields the protein CAISRDRGNEKLFF.

J is TRBJ2-1 and V is TRBV27, with 9 bases aligning to TRBD2. Germline V lookup: CDR1 MNHEY, CDR2 SMNVEV (reference sequence). Trimming removed 1 base from V and 7 bases from J; junction bases left unmatched: 5. This CDR3 spans 15 amino acids. DNA for the CDR3: TGTGCCAGCAGTTTATATGGGACTAGCTATAATGAGCAGTTCTTC. Translation: CASSLYGTSYNEQFF.

This sequence joins TRBV13 and TRBJ2-7, with D tentatively TRBD2 (5 bases). From germline, CDR1 is PRHDT and CDR2 FYEKMQ (reference sequence). This CDR3 region has 15 residues. Trimming stripped 5 bases from V and 3 bases from J, with 17 bases between. The CDR3 coding sequence is TGTGCCAGCAGCCCCGGGCTAGCTGCCAACTACGAGCAGTACTTC. It codes for CASSPGLAANYEQYF.

The chain joins TRBV6-2 or TRBV6-3 to TRBJ1-3; 11 nucleotides align to TRBD1. V was clipped by 5 bases and J by 3 bases; unmatched bases: 18. Germline values: CDR1 MNHEY, CDR2 SVGEGT. The CDR3 is made up of 20 amino acids. The CDR3 reads CASSHTPWTGGEVIGNTIYF. The CDR3 region has the DNA TGTGCCAGCAGTCACACCCCGTGGACAGGGGGCGAGGTCATTGGAAACACCATATATTTT.

V gene TRBV5-4 combines with J gene TRBJ2-5; 7 bases fit TRBD1. V dropped 2 bases and J dropped 5; count of bases not matched to a gene: 6. Germline V gives CDR1 SGHNT, CDR2 YYREEE (reference sequence). CDR3 length: 14 residues. CDR3 nucleotide sequence: TGTGCCAGCAGCTTTCAAGACAGGGAGGAGACCCAGTACTTC. It codes for CASSFQDREETQYF.

Turning to this clone: This CDR3 is also generated by other DNA sequences in the sample. V usage is TRBV11-2 and J usage is TRBJ1-1; 8 nucleotides line up with TRBD1. The CDR3 is 14 residues long. The V segment lost 1 base and the J segment 4 bases; nucleotides outside the gene matches: 2. Germline V gene lookup returns CDR1 SGHAT and CDR2 FQNNGV. This chain's CDR3 is CASSLGQGSTEAFF. The CDR3 coding sequence is TGTGCCAGCAGCTTAGGACAGGGGAGCACTGAAGCTTTCTTT.

In this sample, this clone turned up once. The rearrangement joins TRBV18 to TRBJ1-2; 7 bases map to TRBD1. Germline CDR1 is KGHSH and CDR2 is LQKENI. The trim removed 8 bases at V and 5 bases at J, leaving 23 bases unmatched. The CDR3 is 18 amino acids. The CDR3 protein is CASTPRLEGGGIEYGYTF. As DNA, the CDR3 is TGTGCCAGCACCCCGCGGTTGGAAGGGGGCGGAATTGAGTATGGCTACACCTTC.

This chain links TRBV5-4 with TRBJ1-1; 10 bases fit TRBD1. Germline V CDR1 and CDR2: SGHNT, YYREEE (reference sequence). Trimming at V came to 4 bases and at J to 6 bases, leaving 6 bases not matched to a gene. This CDR3 comprises 14 residues. CDR3 sequence: CASSPRDRGSEAFF. The DNA of the CDR3 is TGTGCCAGCAGCCCGAGGGACAGGGGTTCTGAAGCTTTCTTT.

The chain uses TRBV24-1 and TRBJ2-3; no definite D call. V shed 4 bases and J shed 3 bases, with 7 bases lying between them. This CDR3 is 13 amino acids long. Germline CDR1 reads KGHDR; CDR2 reads SFDVKD. This CDR3 reads CATSEDRTDTQYF. The CDR3 DNA sequence: TGTGCCACCAGTGAAGATCGGACAGATACGCAGTATTTT.

This sequence joins TRBV28 and TRBJ1-5; no clear D gene. Trimming pared 7 bases from V and 3 bases from J, leaving 13 bases between. The CDR3 totals 14 residues. The V gene's germline CDR1 is MDHEN and CDR2 SYDVKM. CDR3 sequence: CASTLPEDNQPQHF. The CDR3 bases are TGTGCCAGCACCTTACCCGAGGACAATCAGCCCCAGCATTTT.

This clone was observed a single time. The rearrangement links TRBV19 to TRBJ2-1, with TRBD1 matching over 8 bases. The CDR3 contains 14 residues. The germline V gene has CDR1 LNHDA and CDR2 SQIVND (reference sequence). J was trimmed by 6 bases and V by 9 bases; bases with no gene match: 10. The DNA of the CDR3 is TGTGCCAGCCGCACGGACAGGGTACTCAATGAGCAGTTCTTC. Encoded protein: CASRTDRVLNEQFF. Using reference TRBV19 and TRBJ2-1 for the parts outside the CDR3, the full variable domain is DGGITQSPKYLFRKEGQNVTLSCEQNLNHDAMYWYRQDPGQGLRLIYYSQIVNDFQKGDIAEGYSVSREKKESFPLTVTSAQKNPTAFYLCASRTDRVLNEQFFGPGTRLTVL.

This clone was observed once. The chain combines TRBV5-4 with TRBJ2-1; 11 bases match TRBD2. This CDR3 spans 16 amino acids. Per germline, CDR1 SGHNT and CDR2 YYREEE (reference sequence). V lost 4 bases, J lost 4 bases, and 7 bases stayed unmatched. The chain's CDR3 is CASSPRLAGRYNEQFF. The CDR3 DNA follows: TGTGCCAGCAGCCCACGACTAGCGGGGCGATACAATGAGCAGTTCTTC.

The chain joins TRBV6-5 to TRBJ2-7; perhaps TRBD1 as D (6 bases). Germline loops: CDR1 MNHEY, CDR2 SVGAGI. The CDR3 has 15 amino acids. Trimming removed 3 bases at V and 4 bases at J, with 16 bases between. CDR3 in amino acids: CASSYRQGMLYEQYF. CDR3 bases: TGTGCCAGCAGTTATCGTCAGGGGATGTTGTACGAGCAGTACTTC.

The chain employs TRBV12-3 or TRBV12-4 and TRBJ2-7, with TRBD1 identical over 10 bases. This CDR3 contains 12 residues. J lost 6 bases, V lost 5 bases, and 1 base had no gene match. The CDR3: CASSRTGGEQYF. CDR3 bases: TGTGCCAGCAGTAGGACAGGGGGCGAGCAGTACTTC.

The chain joins TRBV27 to TRBJ2-7, with 7 nucleotides matching TRBD1. V shed 10 bases and J 4 bases; nucleotides not matched to a gene: 10. Germline V lookup: CDR1 MNHEY, CDR2 SMNVEV (reference sequence). CDR3 length: 13 amino acids. Here the CDR3 DNA reads TGTGCCACCGCCCCGGGACAGAATTACGAGCAGTACTTC. Its protein product is CATAPGQNYEQYF.

The chain is built from TRBV7-3 and TRBJ2-3; 7 bases match TRBD2. Trimming took 0 bases from V and 3 from J; bases not matched to a gene: 6. This CDR3 contains 16 residues. CDR1 and CDR2 (germline): SGHTA, FQGTGA. CDR3 region: CASSLTAGVWTDTQYF. DNA for the CDR3: TGTGCCAGCAGCTTAACGGCGGGAGTTTGGACAGATACGCAGTATTTT. The complete variable domain, with remaining parts taken from reference TRBV7-3 and TRBJ2-3, reads GAGVSQTPSNKVTEKGKYVELRCDPISGHTALYWYRQSLGQGPEFLIYFQGTGAADDSGLPNDRFFAVRPEGSVSTLKIQRTERGDSAVYLCASSLTAGVWTDTQYFGPGTRLTVL.

This clone occurred once. This chain connects TRBV28 to TRBJ1-2, with D perhaps matching TRBD1 (5 bases). The germline V gene has CDR1 MDHEN and CDR2 SYDVKM. The CDR3 has 15 amino acids. Trimming took off 9 bases at V and 4 bases at J, with 21 bases between the two ends. The CDR3 loop is CASYPGGRGSYGYTF. The CDR3 coding sequence is TGTGCCAGTTATCCCGGGGGACGAGGAAGCTATGGCTACACCTTC.

J is TRBJ2-5 and V is TRBV5-8; 12 nucleotides line up with TRBD2. The J segment lost 5 bases and the V segment lost 3 bases, leaving 5 bases of the junction unmatched. CDR1 and CDR2 from the germline V gene are SGHTS and YDEGEE. The CDR3 spans 15 residues. CDR3 nucleotides: TGTGCCAGCAGCTCCTCTGGACTAGCGGGGGAGACCCAGTACTTC. It translates to CASSSSGLAGETQYF.

The chain uses TRBV19 and TRBJ1-5; 9 bases match TRBD1. The CDR3 is 16 amino acids. Germline V gene lookup returns CDR1 LNHDA and CDR2 SQIVND (reference sequence). With 2 bases clipped from V and 6 bases from J, the junction kept 8 bases outside the gene matches. CDR3 protein: CASSIPWDRVSQPQHF. The CDR3 DNA reads as TGTGCCAGTAGTATACCGTGGGACAGGGTGAGTCAGCCCCAGCATTTT.

The rearrangement links TRBV6-5 to TRBJ2-7; 10 bases are a match to TRBD1. Germline CDR1 is MNHEY and CDR2 is SVGAGI. The length of the CDR3 is 15 residues. Trimming at V came to 6 bases and at J to 6 bases, leaving 11 bases not matched to a gene. CDR3 sequence: CASSSGQGPFSEQYF. As DNA, the CDR3 is TGTGCCAGCAGCTCGGGACAGGGGCCCTTCTCCGAGCAGTACTTC.

The chain links TRBV24-1 to TRBJ2-3; D is possibly TRBD1 (5 bases). CDR3 length: 16 residues. V lost 5 bases to trimming and J lost 7 bases, with 21 bases between them. CDR1 KGHDR and CDR2 SFDVKD come from the germline V gene. In DNA, the CDR3 is TGTGCCACCAGTGCCCAGGGTGGGGCCACACGAAATACGCAGTATTTT. This encodes CATSAQGGATRNTQYF.

This clone was detected only once. V usage is TRBV7-8 and J usage is TRBJ1-2; 11 bases are shared with TRBD1. CDR3 length equals 15 residues. The ends lost 5 bases at V and 1 base at J; junction bases unmatched: 3. Germline CDR1 SGHVS, CDR2 FQNEAQ. DNA for the CDR3: TGTGCCAGCAGCGCCGGGACAGGGGGTAACTATGGCTACACCTTC. Its protein is CASSAGTGGNYGYTF.

The chain combines TRBV7-8 with TRBJ2-2; 12 bases agree with TRBD2. The ends lost 1 base at V and 1 base at J; junction bases unmatched: 4. The CDR3 contains 18 residues. CDR1 is SGHVS and CDR2 is FQNEAQ in the germline V gene. The CDR3 nucleotides read TGTGCCAGCAGCTTAGGACTAGCGGGGGCCCGGAACACCGGGGAGCTGTTTTTT. Translation gives CASSLGLAGARNTGELFF.

The chain combines TRBV12-3 or TRBV12-4 with TRBJ2-2; D is possibly TRBD1 (5 bases). The CDR3 extends over 11 amino acids. Trimming left V 6 bases short and J 7 bases short, with 6 bases between. CDR3 sequence reads: CASRGLGELFF. Written as DNA, the CDR3 is TGTGCCAGCAGGGGGCTCGGGGAGCTGTTTTTT.

The chain links TRBV7-9 to TRBJ2-3; TRBD1 matches 8 bases. The trim removed 4 bases at V and 0 bases at J, leaving 3 bases unmatched. The germline gives CDR1 SEHNR, CDR2 FQNEAQ (reference sequence). This CDR3 is 15 amino acids long. The CDR3 loop is CASSWTGTSTDTQYF. In nucleotides, the CDR3 is TGTGCCAGCAGCTGGACAGGGACTAGCACAGATACGCAGTATTTT.